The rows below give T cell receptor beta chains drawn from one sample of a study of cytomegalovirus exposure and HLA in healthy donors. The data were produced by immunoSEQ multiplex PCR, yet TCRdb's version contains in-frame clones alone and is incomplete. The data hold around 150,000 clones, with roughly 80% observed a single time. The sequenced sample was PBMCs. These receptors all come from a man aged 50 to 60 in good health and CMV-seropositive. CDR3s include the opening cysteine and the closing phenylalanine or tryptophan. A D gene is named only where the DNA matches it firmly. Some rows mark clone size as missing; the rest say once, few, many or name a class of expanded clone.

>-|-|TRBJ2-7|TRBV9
TGTGCCAGCAGCGTAGTCGAGGGGGCCTACGAGCAGTACTTC
CASSVVEGAYEQYF
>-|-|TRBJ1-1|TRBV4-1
TGCGCCAGCAGCCAAGCGGGACAGAACACTGAAGCTTTCTTT
CASSQAGQNTEAFF
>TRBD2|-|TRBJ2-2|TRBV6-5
TGTGCCAGCACCCTAGCGGGGGGGTATAACGGGGAGCTGTTTTTT
CASTLAGGYNGELFF
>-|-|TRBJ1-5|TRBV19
TGTGCCAGTAGTATTGAGGCATATCAGCCCCAGCATTTT
CASSIEAYQPQHF
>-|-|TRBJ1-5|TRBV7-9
TGTGCCAGCAGCTCAATCGGGGGTCAGCCCCAGCATTTT
CASSSIGGQPQHF
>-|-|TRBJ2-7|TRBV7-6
TGTGCCAGCAGCCGTTACGCAGGGGTGGCCTACGAGCAGTACTTC
CASSRYAGVAYEQYF
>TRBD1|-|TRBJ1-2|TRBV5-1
TGCGCCAGCAGCTTAGCCGGGACAGGGGGCTATGGCTACACCTTC
CASSLAGTGGYGYTF
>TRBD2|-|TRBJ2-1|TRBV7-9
TGTGCCAGCAGCTTAGGTGCGGGGGAGGAGTACAATGAGCAGTTCTTC
CASSLGAGEEYNEQFF
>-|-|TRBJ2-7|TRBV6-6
TGTGCCAGCAGTTACTCGATCCTAGGGGCGGCCTACGAGCAGTACTTC
CASSYSILGAAYEQYF
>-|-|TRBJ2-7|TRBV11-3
TGTGCCAGCAGCTCGACATCCCAGGCCCCCAATGTCTTC
CASSSTSQAPNVF
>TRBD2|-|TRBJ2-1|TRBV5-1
TGCGCCAGCAGCTTGGGGCCTGGGGGGGTTGTACGTGAGCAGTTCTTC
CASSLGPGGVVREQFF
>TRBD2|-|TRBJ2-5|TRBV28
TGTGCCAGCGTTCGGGGGGGGCGGGAGACCCAGTACTTC
CASVRGGRETQYF
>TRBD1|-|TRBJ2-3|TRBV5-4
TGTGCCAGCAGCTTCGACAGGGGATTCACAGATACGCAGTATTTT
CASSFDRGFTDTQYF
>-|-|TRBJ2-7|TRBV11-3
TGTGCCAGCAGCTTATTCTCGGACTACACCTACGAGCAGTACTTC
CASSLFSDYTYEQYF
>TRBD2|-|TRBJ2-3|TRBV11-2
TGTGCCAGCATCCTTAGCGGGGGGGCCCCAGATACGCAGTATTTT
CASILSGGAPDTQYF
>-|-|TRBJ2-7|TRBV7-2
TGTGCCAGCAGCTTAGACACGGCAGGGTTTTTTATGGAGCAGTACTTC
CASSLDTAGFFMEQYF
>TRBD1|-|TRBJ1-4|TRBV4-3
TGCGCCAGCAGCCAAAGGCCGCCCGGGACAGGGAATAATGAAAAACTGTTTTTT
CASSQRPPGTGNNEKLFF
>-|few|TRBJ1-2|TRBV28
TGTGCCAGCGGGGAGGTTGGCTACACCTTC
CASGEVGYTF
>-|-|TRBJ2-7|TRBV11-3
TGTGCCAGCAGCTTGTCCAGGGGCTACGAGCAGTACTTC
CASSLSRGYEQYF
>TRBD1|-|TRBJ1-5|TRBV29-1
TGCAGCGTCGGTCATGGGACAGGGTCGAATCAGCCCCAGCATTTT
CSVGHGTGSNQPQHF
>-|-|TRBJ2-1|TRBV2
TGTGCCAGCAGGGAAACAGGGAATTACGAGCAGTTCTTC
CASRETGNYEQFF
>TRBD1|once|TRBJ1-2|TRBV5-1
TGCGCCAGCAGCTTGGCCCTACAGGGGACCTATGGCTACACCTTC
CASSLALQGTYGYTF
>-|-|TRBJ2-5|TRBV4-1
TGCGCCAGCAGCCAAGATTGGGTCGGGTCTGAGACCCAGTACTTC
CASSQDWVGSETQYF
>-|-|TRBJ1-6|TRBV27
TGTGCCAGCAGTTTAGAGTATGGAGATAATTCACCCCTCCACTTT
CASSLEYGDNSPLHF
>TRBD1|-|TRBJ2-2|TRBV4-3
TGCGCCAGCAGCCAGCAGACAGGGGTCGGGGAGCTGTTTTTT
CASSQQTGVGELFF
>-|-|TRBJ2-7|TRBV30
TGTGCCTGGAGTGTTACGTCGGGAACCGAGCAGTACTTC
CAWSVTSGTEQYF
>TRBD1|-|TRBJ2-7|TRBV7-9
TGTGCCAGCAGCAGCCCGCTCGACAGGGGCTCCTACGAGCAGTACTTC
CASSSPLDRGSYEQYF